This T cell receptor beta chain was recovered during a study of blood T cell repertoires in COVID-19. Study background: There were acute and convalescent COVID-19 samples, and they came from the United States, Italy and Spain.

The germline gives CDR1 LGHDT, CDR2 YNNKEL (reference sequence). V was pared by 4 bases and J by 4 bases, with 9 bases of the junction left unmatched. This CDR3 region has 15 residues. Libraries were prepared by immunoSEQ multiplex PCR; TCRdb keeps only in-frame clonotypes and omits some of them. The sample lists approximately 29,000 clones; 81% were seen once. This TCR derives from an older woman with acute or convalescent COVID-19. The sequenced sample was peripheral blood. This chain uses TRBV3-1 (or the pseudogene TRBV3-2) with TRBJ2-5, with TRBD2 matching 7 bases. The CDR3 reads CASSPGLGPTETQYF. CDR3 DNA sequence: TGTGCCAGCAGCCCCGGACTAGGACCTACAGAGACCCAGTACTTC.